A single sample is the source of the 9 T cell receptor beta chains below, sequenced in a study of cytomegalovirus exposure and HLA in healthy donors. PCR used 60 Vbeta primers and 13 Jbeta primers. TCRdb's copy holds only in-frame clones and misses some; the assay was immunoSEQ multiplex PCR. The table includes about 140,000 clones, more than 70% detected once. Specimen: PBMCs. The receptors were sampled from a man aged 25-45 years in good health and CMV-seronegative.

The chain joins TRBV11-2 to TRBJ2-1, with TRBD2 matching 7 bases. The CDR3 length is 17 residues. V was clipped by 1 base and J by 3 bases; unmatched bases: 9. The germline gives CDR1 SGHAT, CDR2 FQNNGV. In nucleotides, the CDR3 is TGTGCCAGCAGCTTAGGGGGAGCGGGGCCAATCTACAATGAGCAGTTCTTC. Translation gives CASSLGGAGPIYNEQFF. Based on the CDR3 plus reference TRBV11-2 and TRBJ2-1, the full variable domain is EAGVAQSPRYKIIEKRQSVAFWCNPISGHATLYWYQQILGQGPKLLIQFQNNGVVDDSQLPKDRFSAERLKGVDSTLKIQPAKLEDSAVYLCASSLGGAGPIYNEQFFGPGTRLTVL.

The chain recombines TRBV10-3 with TRBJ2-7; the D is unclear. The CDR3 runs 13 residues. Germline values: CDR1 ENHRY, CDR2 SYGVKD. Trimming took off 0 bases at V and 6 bases at J, with 9 bases between the two ends. The CDR3 nucleotides are TGTGCCATCAGTGAGTCGTTTGACATCGAGCAGTACTTC. The encoded protein is CAISESFDIEQYF.

The genes are TRBV15 and TRBJ1-5; tentatively, D is TRBD1 (6 bases). From germline, CDR1 is LNHNV and CDR2 YYDKDF (reference sequence). This CDR3 spans 14 amino acids. V was trimmed by 4 bases and J by 3 bases, leaving 10 bases between them. Here the CDR3 DNA reads TGTGCCACCAGCATGGGGGCGGACAATCAGCCCCAGCATTTT. This sequence encodes CATSMGADNQPQHF.

The CDR3 loop reads CSVRTGRSGELFF. For the CDR3, the DNA is TGCAGCGTGAGGACAGGGAGGAGCGGGGAGCTGTTTTTT. V and J are TRBV29-1 and TRBJ2-2, with 8 bases matching TRBD1. Per germline, CDR1 SQVTM and CDR2 ANQGSEA. V lost 6 bases and J lost 7; bases outside the gene matches: 7. This CDR3 has 13 amino acids.

CDR3 protein: CASSARSGSSYNEQFF. The CDR3 DNA reads TGTGCCAGCAGCGCCCGTAGCGGGAGCTCCTACAATGAGCAGTTCTTC. V gene TRBV7-2 combines with J gene TRBJ2-1; TRBD2 matches 9 bases. The CDR3 contains 16 residues. Per germline, CDR1 SGHTA and CDR2 FQGNSA. The V segment lost 5 bases and the J segment 0 bases; nucleotides outside the gene matches: 5. The variable domain in full, with the rest retrieved from reference TRBV7-2 and TRBJ2-1, is GAGVSQSPSNKVTEKGKDVELRCDPISGHTALYWYRQSLGQGLEFLIYFQGNSAPDKSGLPSDRFSAERTGGSVSTLTIQRTQQEDSAVYLCASSARSGSSYNEQFFGPGTRLTVL.

This clone is medium-sized (0.01 to 0.1%) within its sample. This chain connects TRBV6-1 to TRBJ2-2; D might be TRBD2 (6 bases). Trimming took off 7 bases at V and 3 bases at J, with 12 bases between the two ends. This CDR3 comprises 14 residues. In germline, CDR1 is MNHNS, CDR2 SASEGT. The CDR3 region is CASMTGEDTGELFF. CDR3 coding DNA: TGTGCCAGCATGACGGGAGAGGACACCGGGGAGCTGTTTTTT.

This clone appeared a few times. The CDR3 spells CASRPQGMNTEAFF. DNA of the CDR3: TGTGCCAGCCGGCCTCAGGGCATGAACACTGAAGCTTTCTTT. The chain employs TRBV5-5 and TRBJ1-1; D possibly corresponds to TRBD1 (5 bases). The CDR3 consists of 14 residues. Trimming left V 7 bases short and J 0 bases short, with 13 bases between. Germline V gives CDR1 SGHKS, CDR2 YYEKEE (reference sequence).

The genes are TRBV6-5 and TRBJ2-4; maybe TRBD1 (6 bases). The V and J ends lost 4 bases and 5 bases respectively, with 18 bases between them. This CDR3 contains 16 residues. Germline loops: CDR1 MNHEY, CDR2 SVGAGI. The CDR3 coding sequence is TGTGCCAGCAGTTCGGGACACGCAATACGCCAAAACATTCAGTACTTC. Protein sequence: CASSSGHAIRQNIQYF.

V and J are TRBV14 and TRBJ2-7, with TRBD2 identical over 11 bases. CDR1 and CDR2 (germline): SGHDN, FVKESK. The CDR3 extends over 16 amino acids. V lost 6 bases and J lost 0; bases outside the gene matches: 7. CDR3 bases: TGTGCCAGCAGACCAACTAGCGGGAGTAACTCCTACGAGCAGTACTTC. Amino acid sequence: CASRPTSGSNSYEQYF.